This T cell receptor beta chain was sequenced during a study of vaccination effects on CD4 cells after COVID-19 (dated by TCRdb to 2022 to 2024). Study-level background: Two doses of either the BNT162b2 or the mRNA-1273 mRNA SARS-CoV-2 vaccine were administered to participants. In the study, cultures from other donors were sequenced using the Oncomine TCR Beta short-read assay on an Illumina iSeq 100. Altogether, over 9 COVID-19 convalescent patients and a few SARS-CoV-2-naive healthy vaccine recipients made up the full study. SARS-CoV-2 spike-specific CD4+ TCR repertoires were compared before and after mRNA vaccination in COVID-19 convalescent patients and in infection-naive vaccine recipients. Study-wide findings and limitations: The study was limited by a small number of convalescent patients and lacked early post-infection timepoints. Marked clonal contraction was observed in both infection-induced and vaccine-induced clones at late post-vaccination timepoints, consistent with waning T cell responses. In healthy vaccine recipients, vaccine-induced clones were almost all SARS-CoV-2 mono-reactive, with only 1 of 255 being cross-reactive with common cold coronaviruses.

The library came from the immunoSEQ multiplex PCR assay. DNA from the CD4+ T cells that had been cultured and isolated underwent TCR beta CDR3 sequencing. The paper's processing steps were these. Non-productive TCR sequences were removed, reads were trimmed to the CDR3 region, and CDR3s of at least 7 amino acids were retained. Antigen-specific clonotypes were identified using the MANAFEST web app by comparison of expansion in peptide wells against reference cultures. For clones to be considered positive, expansion at FDR<0.05 versus reference and all other wells, an odds ratio above 5, and a frequency above 0.1% in two replicate wells were required. Cross-reactive clonotypes were defined as significantly expanded in SARS-CoV-2 spike wells and in at least one common cold coronavirus spike condition. CDR3 similarity was assessed by Levenshtein distance using the stringdist R package, and unrooted trees were constructed with ape in R 3.6.1. TCRdb provides this immuneACCESS table in a form limited to in-frame rearrangements. Some clones are lacking; in checked studies, under half of them reflect an unresolved V gene, and why the rest are absent is not known. The DNA was the basis for D and trimming; V, J and clone size are from that table. The sample table holds 71,000 or so clones, of which 65% to 85% were seen once. The ten top clones hold about 4% of the sample.

Based on the germline V gene (reference sequence), the CDR1 and CDR2 sequences are LGHDT and YNNKEL. The CDR3 runs 14 amino acids, cysteine and phenylalanine included. The kept DNA is CDR3 alone, 42 bases in frame from the first base. In the ViraFEST assay, PBMC were stimulated with viral peptide pools, and antigen-specific CD4+ T cell clonotypes were then identified by expansion using TCR sequencing. After less than eleven days of culture, CD4+ T cells were isolated with the EasySep CD4+ T cell isolation kit. Healthy vaccine recipients had no prior SARS-CoV-2 infection, confirmed by negative nucleocapsid antibodies before and after vaccination. Each well held 1.5 million to 2 million PBMC cultured in IMDM containing approximately 5% human AB serum, roughly 10 IU/ml IL-2 and gentamicin, along with 8 to 10 ug/ml peptides. On days 3 and 7, half of the culture medium was replaced with fresh IL-2-containing medium. Unless noted otherwise, every peptide stimulation condition was cultured in triplicate wells. PBMC were separated from whole blood using Ficoll-Paque Plus gradient centrifugation and were then either cryopreserved at -140C or used fresh. The spike proteins of SARS-CoV-2 and of the common cold coronaviruses HCoV-NL63, HCoV-OC43 and HCoV-229E were spanned by overlapping peptide pools. The QIAamp micro DNA kit was used to extract genomic DNA from the cultured CD4+ T cells.

A remark on this clone: Its antigen is currently not known. At one boundary the junction diverges from the germline segment, which might be a read error.

Rearrangement joined TRBV3-1 (or the pseudogene TRBV3-2) to TRBJ2-4; the D gene is possibly TRBD2, with 6 bases matching. The source is a human donor who received a COVID-19 vaccine. The source was CD4+ T cells from PBMCs cultured with HCoV-OC43 spike peptides, collected before COVID-19 vaccination. What this sample's cell subset or site label stands for: HCoV-OC43 spike overlapping peptide pool stimulation. The CDR3 amino acid sequence is: CASSQDFQRLGVHF. The DNA sequence reads TGTGCCAGCAGCCAAGATTTTCAGCGACTAGGGGTACACTTC.